These T cell receptor beta chains were read from a single sample in a study of CD8 T cells in ankylosing spondylitis. TCRdb reanalysed the 5' RACE reads using MiXCR and keeps one entry per CDR3 protein. The sample lists about 24,000 distinct CDR3 sequences, about a sixth seen once, with around 28% in the top ten. The source material was blood. The receptor source for this set is a male donor with ankylosing spondylitis or in good health (not recorded which). CDR3s include the opening cysteine and the closing phenylalanine or tryptophan. D genes are given only for firm matches. Rows may omit the clone size; those that give it use once, few, many or a size class.

TRBJ2-3 TRBD2 TRBV7-3 many TGTGCCAGCAGCTTAAGGACTAGTAGTACAGATACGCAGTATTTT CASSLRTSSTDTQYF
TRBJ2-2 TRBD2 TRBV12-3/TRBV12-4 few TGTGCCTCCGTAGCGGGAGGACGTACCGGGGAGCTGTTTTTT CASVAGGRTGELFF
TRBJ2-2 TRBD2 TRBV7-9 few TGTGCCAGCAGCCCGCGACTAGCGGGAGCAATCGGGGAGCTGTTTTTT CASSPRLAGAIGELFF
TRBJ2-3 . TRBV13 . TGTGCCAGCAGCGTACGGACAGTAGATGGCACAGATACGCAGTATTTT CASSVRTVDGTDTQYF
TRBJ2-3 . TRBV6-5 many TGTGCCAGCAGTTCCACGGTCGCAGATACGCAGTATTTT CASSSTVADTQYF
TRBJ1-5 . TRBV5-6 . TGTGCCAGCAGCTTGGAGGGGCGCCATCAGCCCCAGCATTTT CASSLEGRHQPQHF
TRBJ2-5 . TRBV15 . TGTGCCACCAGCCCTACCAGGGGTAGCCTCCAAGAGACCCAGTACTTC CATSPTRGSLQETQYF
TRBJ2-2 . TRBV24-1 many TGTGCCACCAGTGATCGGTCGGGAGTAAGGACCGGGGAGCTGTTTTTT CATSDRSGVRTGELFF
TRBJ2-2 TRBD1 TRBV28 many TGTGCCAGCACAGTCACCGGGACAGGGGGCGGCGGGGAGCTGTTTTTT CASTVTGTGGGGELFF
TRBJ2-1 TRBD2 TRBV20-1 . TGCAGTGCTTCGAATCTAGCGGGGATGAATGAGCAGTTCTTC CSASNLAGMNEQFF
TRBJ1-4 . TRBV27 . TGTGCCAGCAGTACCCGTGGCCACCCTTTTGAAAAACTGTTTTTT CASSTRGHPFEKLFF
TRBJ1-1 . TRBV6-5 many TGTGCCAGCAGTTACCCCGACAGCAAAAAAGCTTTCTTT CASSYPDSKKAFF
TRBJ2-3 . TRBV10-3 . TGTGCCATCAGTGTTTCGGGGACAGATACGCAGTATTTT CAISVSGTDTQYF
TRBJ1-4 . TRBV11-2 . TGTGCCAGCAGCGTAGACAGAGCAACTAATGAAAAACTGTTTTTT CASSVDRATNEKLFF
TRBJ2-5 TRBD2 TRBV6-2/TRBV6-3 many TGTGCCAGCAGCCCCCGGGAGGCCCGGGCCCGGGAGACCCAGTACTTC CASSPREARARETQYF
TRBJ2-1 TRBD2 TRBV4-3 . TGCGCCAGCAGCCTCCGGACTAGCTCCTACAATGAGCAGTTCTTC CASSLRTSSYNEQFF
TRBJ2-1 TRBD2 TRBV19 . TGTGCCAGTAGCAGCCTAGCGGGCCAAACTGGCAATGAGCAGTTCTTC CASSSLAGQTGNEQFF
TRBJ2-1 . TRBV7-6 many TGTGCCAGCAGCTCAGTCACTGGTAGCTCCTACAATGAGCAGTTCTTC CASSSVTGSSYNEQFF
TRBJ2-5 . TRBV7-2 many TGTGCCAGCAGCTTGAGCCGTTTGGAGACCCAGTACTTC CASSLSRLETQYF
TRBJ1-1 . TRBV28 many TGTGCCAGCAGTTTATCTGCCACTGAAGCTTTCTTT CASSLSATEAFF
TRBJ2-3 . TRBV5-1 few TGCGCCAGCAAAAGAAACACAGATACGCAGTATTTT CASKRNTDTQYF
TRBJ2-7 . TRBV28 . TGTGCCAGCAGTTTCCCCAGGAGCGAGCAGTACTTC CASSFPRSEQYF
TRBJ1-4 . TRBV28 . TGTGCCAGCAGTTCACCGGGTGAAAAACTGTTTTTT CASSSPGEKLFF
TRBJ2-5 . TRBV28 . TGTGCCAGCAGGCACGAGATAGGGGGGGGCCAAGAGACCCAGTACTTC CASRHEIGGGQETQYF
TRBJ2-7 . TRBV28 many TGTGCCAGCAGTCATAGACTCTACGAGCAGTACTTC CASSHRLYEQYF
TRBJ2-3 TRBD1 TRBV5-5 few TGTGCCAGCAGCCCGGGACAGGGGAGAGATACGCAGTATTTT CASSPGQGRDTQYF
TRBJ2-2 . TRBV14 once TGTGCCAGCAGCCTCCTTGGGGGACGCGCGAACACCGGGGAGCTGTTTTTT CASSLLGGRANTGELFF
TRBJ2-4 . TRBV5-1 few TGCGCCAGCAGGGACGGAGCCAAAAACATTCAGTACTTC CASRDGAKNIQYF
TRBJ2-2 . TRBV10-3 few TGTGCCATCAGGGGGGCTACAGGGACCGGGGAGCTGTTTTTT CAIRGATGTGELFF
TRBJ1-4 TRBD1 TRBV7-9 many TGTGCCAGCAGCGCCACAGGGGCGACTAATGAAAAACTGTTTTTT CASSATGATNEKLFF
TRBJ2-7 TRBD1 TRBV7-2 few TGTGCCAGCAGCGAGACCACGGGACAGGGTCCCGAGCAGTACTTC CASSETTGQGPEQYF
TRBJ2-7 . TRBV27 . TGTGCCAGCAGTTTATCCGCTAACTCCTACGAGCAGTACTTC CASSLSANSYEQYF
TRBJ1-5 TRBD1 TRBV7-8 few TGTGCCAGCAGCTTAAGACAGGGCTGGGATCAGCCCCAGCATTTT CASSLRQGWDQPQHF